The rows below give T cell receptor beta chains drawn from one sample of a study of control samples from healthy donors and cancer patients. Method: immunoSEQ multiplex PCR; TCRdb's copy keeps in-frame clones and lacks some. The sample lists around 110,000 clones, more than 85% occurring once. The sequenced sample consisted of blood. These receptors came from a man aged 25 to 45 in good health. CDR3s include the opening cysteine and the closing phenylalanine or tryptophan. The D gene is left open where the match is weak. Size is omitted from some rows. Given values are once, few, many or a class for expanded clones.

V: TRBV30; length: 13; D: NA; size: NA; J: TRBJ1-4; DNA: TGTGCCTGGAGTTATGGGAGGAGGGAAAAACTGTTTTTT; CDR3: CAWSYGRREKLFF
V: TRBV27; length: 11; D: NA; size: NA; J: TRBJ1-1; DNA: TGTGCCACCGGGGGGGGGACTGAAGCTTTCTTT; CDR3: CATGGGTEAFF
V: TRBV11-2; length: 15; D: NA; size: NA; J: TRBJ1-3; DNA: TGTGCCAGCAGCCACACACCTAGCTCTGGAAACACCATATATTTT; CDR3: CASSHTPSSGNTIYF
V: TRBV12-1; length: 14; D: NA; size: NA; J: TRBJ2-2; DNA: TGTGCCAGCAGCTCGGACAGAAGCACCGGGGAGCTGTTTTTT; CDR3: CASSSDRSTGELFF
V: TRBV9; length: 17; D: NA; size: once; J: TRBJ2-1; DNA: TGTGCCAGCAGACCGCCCAGCGGCTCGAGCTCCTACAATGAGCAGTTCTTC; CDR3: CASRPPSGSSSYNEQFF
V: TRBV10-2; length: 14; D: NA; size: NA; J: TRBJ2-2; DNA: TGCGCCAGCAGTGAGTCACTAGTTACCGGGGAGCTGTTTTTT; CDR3: CASSESLVTGELFF
V: TRBV18; length: 16; D: TRBD2; size: NA; J: TRBJ2-1; DNA: TGTGCCAGCTCACGAGTAAGCGGGGGGGCCTACAATGAGCAGTTCTTC; CDR3: CASSRVSGGAYNEQFF
V: TRBV10-1; length: 14; D: NA; size: few; J: TRBJ1-2; DNA: TGCGCCAGCAGTGCTTTCGGGACCCTCCGTGGATGTACCTTC; CDR3: CASSAFGTLRGCTF
V: TRBV23-1; length: 12; D: NA; size: NA; J: TRBJ2-3; DNA: TGCGCCAGCAGTCCATTAGAAGTGGTACCGTATTTT; CDR3: CASSPLEVVPYF
V: TRBV19; length: 13; D: NA; size: NA; J: TRBJ2-1; DNA: TGTGCCAGTACCACCAACGGGAACAATGAGCAGTTCTTC; CDR3: CASTTNGNNEQFF
V: TRBV4-2; length: 16; D: NA; size: NA; J: TRBJ1-4; DNA: TGTGCCAGCAGCTCCCTTGTCGGGGGGCCTAATGAAAAACTGTTTTTT; CDR3: CASSSLVGGPNEKLFF
V: TRBV9; length: 16; D: TRBD2; size: NA; J: TRBJ2-3; DNA: TGTGCCAGCAGCTTTTCCAGCGGGGGGATGGGGGATACGCAGTATTTT; CDR3: CASSFSSGGMGDTQYF
V: TRBV5-1; length: 14; D: NA; size: NA; J: TRBJ1-4; DNA: TGCGCCAGCAGCTTGGAACCAACTAATGAAAAACTGTTTTTT; CDR3: CASSLEPTNEKLFF
V: TRBV2; length: 18; D: TRBD1; size: NA; J: TRBJ1-1; DNA: TGTGCCAGCAGTCAGCCCGGCCTAAGACCGGGACAGGTTCGTCAAGCTTTCTTT; CDR3: CASSQPGLRPGQVRQAFF
V: TRBV28; length: 14; D: TRBD1; size: NA; J: TRBJ1-1; DNA: TGTGCCAGCAGTTCGGTCTCAGGGGGCACTGAAGCTTTCTTT; CDR3: CASSSVSGGTEAFF
V: TRBV27; length: 14; D: NA; size: NA; J: TRBJ1-1; DNA: TGTGCCAGCAGTTTGAGGTCGGGTAACACTGAAGCTTTCTTT; CDR3: CASSLRSGNTEAFF
V: TRBV2; length: 14; D: NA; size: NA; J: TRBJ1-1; DNA: TGTGCCAGCAGTGAAGGGGGCAGCTCCGTGGGAGCTTTCTTT; CDR3: CASSEGGSSVGAFF
V: TRBV7-2; length: 19; D: NA; size: NA; J: TRBJ1-1; DNA: TGTGCCAGCAGCTCTCGTATCCGCTATAGGGGCAGGGGGAACACTGAAGCTTTCTTT; CDR3: CASSSRIRYRGRGNTEAFF
V: TRBV5-5; length: 15; D: NA; size: NA; J: TRBJ1-5; DNA: TGTGCCAGCAGCCTGACCGCGCGGTCCAATCAGCCCCAGCATTTT; CDR3: CASSLTARSNQPQHF
V: TRBV5-8; length: 13; D: NA; size: NA; J: TRBJ2-5; DNA: TGTGCCAGCATCCCCGCCGGCGGAGAGACCCAGTACTTC; CDR3: CASIPAGGETQYF
V: TRBV5-1; length: 21; D: NA; size: NA; J: TRBJ1-3; DNA: TGCGCCAGCAGCTTGTGGTATGGGGACGGACACCCACGGCCCTCTGGAAACACCATATATTTT; CDR3: CASSLWYGDGHPRPSGNTIYF
V: TRBV24-1; length: 19; D: TRBD1; size: once; J: TRBJ1-5; DNA: TGTGCCACCAGTGATCGGACAGGGAGTATGTCGGGGAGCAATCAGCCCCAGCATTTT; CDR3: CATSDRTGSMSGSNQPQHF
V: TRBV4-1; length: 15; D: TRBD1; size: NA; J: TRBJ1-2; DNA: TGCGCCAGCACCCCGGGAGGGGGCGCTGACTATGGCTACACCTTC; CDR3: CASTPGGGADYGYTF
V: TRBV24-1; length: 19; D: TRBD1; size: NA; J: TRBJ2-6; DNA: TGTGCCACCAGTGACCGCTCCGGGACAGGGGGCTCTGGGGCCAACGTCCTGACTTTC; CDR3: CATSDRSGTGGSGANVLTF
V: TRBV23-1; length: 15; D: NA; size: NA; J: TRBJ1-1; DNA: TGCGCCAGCAGTCATTCCCTTGGGACACACACTGAAGCTTTCTTT; CDR3: CASSHSLGTHTEAFF
V: TRBV19; length: 14; D: TRBD1; size: NA; J: TRBJ1-5; DNA: TGTGCCAGTAGCCCGACAGGGAATGATCAGCCCCAGCATTTT; CDR3: CASSPTGNDQPQHF
V: TRBV15; length: 15; D: NA; size: NA; J: TRBJ1-2; DNA: TGTGCCACCAGCAGAGATCTGGCAGGGGAGAGTGGCTACACCTTC; CDR3: CATSRDLAGESGYTF
V: TRBV28; length: 15; D: NA; size: NA; J: TRBJ1-5; DNA: TGTGCCAGCAGTTTAGGGGGCAGCCGCAATCAGCCCCAGCATTTT; CDR3: CASSLGGSRNQPQHF
V: TRBV11-3; length: 15; D: TRBD1; size: once; J: TRBJ1-2; DNA: TGTGCCAGCAGCTTAGAAAGGGGGCAGGACTATGGCTACACCTTC; CDR3: CASSLERGQDYGYTF
V: TRBV9; length: 14; D: TRBD2; size: NA; J: TRBJ2-1; DNA: TGTGCCAGCAGCGTTGGCGGGGGGGCCAATGAGCAGTTCTTC; CDR3: CASSVGGGANEQFF
V: TRBV28; length: 17; D: NA; size: NA; J: TRBJ2-3; DNA: TGTGCCAGCAGTCCGCTGGGGGGGGCCAAAAGCACAGATACGCAGTATTTT; CDR3: CASSPLGGAKSTDTQYF
V: TRBV5-3; length: 19; D: TRBD2; size: once; J: TRBJ2-3; DNA: TGTGTCAGAAGCTCATATCCGGGACTAGCGGGGGGAGGCCCAGATACGCAGTATTTT; CDR3: CVRSSYPGLAGGGPDTQYF
V: TRBV18; length: 15; D: TRBD1; size: NA; J: TRBJ2-2; DNA: TGTGCCAGCTCACCAGACAGGGGGCGTACCGGGGAGCTGTTTTTT; CDR3: CASSPDRGRTGELFF
V: TRBV18; length: 12; D: NA; size: NA; J: TRBJ1-1; DNA: TGTGCCAGCTCACCCGTGGGGTCTGAAGCTTTCTTT; CDR3: CASSPVGSEAFF
V: TRBV12-3/TRBV12-4; length: 11; D: TRBD1; size: few; J: TRBJ1-2; DNA: TGTGCCAGCAGTACAGGGGATGGCTACACCTTC; CDR3: CASSTGDGYTF
V: TRBV3-1/TRBV3-2; length: 15; D: TRBD2; size: NA; J: TRBJ2-7; DNA: TGTGCCAGCAGCCAAGGGCTAGCGGGGGGAGACGAGCAGTACTTC; CDR3: CASSQGLAGGDEQYF
V: TRBV6-6; length: 14; D: NA; size: once; J: TRBJ1-1; DNA: TGTGCCAGCAGCTACAGTTCTATGAACACTGAAGCTTTCTTT; CDR3: CASSYSSMNTEAFF
V: TRBV13; length: 12; D: NA; size: NA; J: TRBJ1-1; DNA: TGTGCCAGCAGCTTAAGGGGGACTGAAGCTTTCTTT; CDR3: CASSLRGTEAFF
V: TRBV10-1; length: 14; D: NA; size: once; J: TRBJ1-1; DNA: TGCGCCAGCAGTGAGTCGAGACAGCGCACTGAAGCTTTCTTT; CDR3: CASSESRQRTEAFF
V: TRBV11-2; length: 15; D: NA; size: once; J: TRBJ1-6; DNA: TGTGCCAGCAGCTTAGATCAGGGTAATAATTCACCCCTCCACTTT; CDR3: CASSLDQGNNSPLHF
V: TRBV19; length: 15; D: TRBD1; size: NA; J: TRBJ1-5; DNA: TGTGCCAGTAGTCCTGGACAGGGCGGGAATCAGCCCCAGCATTTT; CDR3: CASSPGQGGNQPQHF
V: TRBV3-1/TRBV3-2; length: 14; D: NA; size: NA; J: TRBJ2-5; DNA: TGTGCCAGCAGCCCCCGCAGGTCGTGGGAGACCCAGTACTTC; CDR3: CASSPRRSWETQYF
V: TRBV3-1/TRBV3-2; length: 16; D: TRBD2; size: NA; J: TRBJ2-2; DNA: TGTGCCAGCAGCCCCCGGGTAGCGGGAGCCACCGGGGAGCTGTTTTTT; CDR3: CASSPRVAGATGELFF
V: TRBV4-1; length: 12; D: NA; size: NA; J: TRBJ1-1; DNA: TGCGCCAGCAGGGGGTTGAGATCTGAAGCTTTCTTT; CDR3: CASRGLRSEAFF
V: TRBV25-1; length: 17; D: TRBD2; size: NA; J: TRBJ2-3; DNA: TGTGCCAGCAATGAGCGGGGGGGCCTTTCAAGCACAGATACGCAGTATTTT; CDR3: CASNERGGLSSTDTQYF
V: TRBV2; length: 17; D: TRBD2; size: NA; J: TRBJ2-3; DNA: TGTGCCTCCCAGTCCTCCGGGACTAGCGGAGCCACAGATACGCAGTATTTT; CDR3: CASQSSGTSGATDTQYF
V: TRBV28; length: 14; D: NA; size: NA; J: TRBJ2-7; DNA: TGTGCCAGCAGTTTCGGGGGGCTGACCTACGAGCAGTACTTC; CDR3: CASSFGGLTYEQYF
V: TRBV28; length: 16; D: NA; size: NA; J: TRBJ1-3; DNA: TGTGCCAGCAGTTTGGTGGGGGGCTCCTCTGGAAACACCATATATTTT; CDR3: CASSLVGGSSGNTIYF
V: TRBV10-1; length: 14; D: TRBD1; size: NA; J: TRBJ2-3; DNA: TGCGCCAGCAGTGGGACAGGGCTGGGCGGTACGCAGTATTTT; CDR3: CASSGTGLGGTQYF